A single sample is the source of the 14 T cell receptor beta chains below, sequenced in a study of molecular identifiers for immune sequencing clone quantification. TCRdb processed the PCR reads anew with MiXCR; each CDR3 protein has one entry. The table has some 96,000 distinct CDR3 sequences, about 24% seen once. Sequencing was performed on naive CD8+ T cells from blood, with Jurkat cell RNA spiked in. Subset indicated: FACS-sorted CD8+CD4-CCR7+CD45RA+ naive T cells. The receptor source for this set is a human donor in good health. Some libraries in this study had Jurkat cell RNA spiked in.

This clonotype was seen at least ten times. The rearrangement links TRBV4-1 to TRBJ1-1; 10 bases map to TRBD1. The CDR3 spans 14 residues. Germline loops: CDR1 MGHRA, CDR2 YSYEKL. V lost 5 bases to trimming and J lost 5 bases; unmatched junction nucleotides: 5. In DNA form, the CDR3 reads TGCGCCAGCAGCTTACGGACAGGGGGGACTGAAGCTTTCTTT. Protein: CASSLRTGGTEAFF.

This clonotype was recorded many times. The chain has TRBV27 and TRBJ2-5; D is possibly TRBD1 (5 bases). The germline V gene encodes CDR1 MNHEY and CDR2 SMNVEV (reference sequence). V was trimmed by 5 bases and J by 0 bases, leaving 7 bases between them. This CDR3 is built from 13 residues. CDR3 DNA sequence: TGTGCCAGCAGTAACAGGTACCAAGAGACCCAGTACTTC. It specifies CASSNRYQETQYF.

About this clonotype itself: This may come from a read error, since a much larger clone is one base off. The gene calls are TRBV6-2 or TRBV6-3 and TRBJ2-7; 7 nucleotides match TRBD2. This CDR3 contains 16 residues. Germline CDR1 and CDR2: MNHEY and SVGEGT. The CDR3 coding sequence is TGTGCCGGCAGTTACGCCAGGACTAGTCTGTCCTACGAGCAGTACTTC. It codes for CAGSYARTSLSYEQYF.

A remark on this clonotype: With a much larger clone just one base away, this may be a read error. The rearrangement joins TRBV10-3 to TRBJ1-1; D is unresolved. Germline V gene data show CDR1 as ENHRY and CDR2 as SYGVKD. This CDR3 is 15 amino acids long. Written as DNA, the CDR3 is TGTGCCGTCAGTGAGTCCGGCGGCAACATCGCTGAAGCTTTCTTT. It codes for CAVSESGGNIAEAFF.

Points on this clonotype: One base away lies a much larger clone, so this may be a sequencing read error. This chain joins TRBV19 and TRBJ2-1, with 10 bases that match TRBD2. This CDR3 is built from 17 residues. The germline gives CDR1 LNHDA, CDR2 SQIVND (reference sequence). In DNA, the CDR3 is TGTGCCAGTAGTGCCACTCTAGCGGGGGAATCCTACAATGGGCAGTTCTTC. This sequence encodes CASSATLAGESYNGQFF.

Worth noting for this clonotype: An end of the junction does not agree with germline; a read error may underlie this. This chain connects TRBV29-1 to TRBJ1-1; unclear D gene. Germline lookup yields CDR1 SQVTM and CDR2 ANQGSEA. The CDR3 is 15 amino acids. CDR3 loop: CSVHYRGFGYTKAFF. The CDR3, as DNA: TGCAGCGTTCATTACAGAGGTTTTGGATACACTAAAGCTTTCTTT.

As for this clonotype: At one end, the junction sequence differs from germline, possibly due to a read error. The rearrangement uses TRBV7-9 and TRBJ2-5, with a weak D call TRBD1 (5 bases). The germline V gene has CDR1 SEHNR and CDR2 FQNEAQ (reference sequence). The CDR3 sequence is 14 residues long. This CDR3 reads CASSSLTGQETEYF. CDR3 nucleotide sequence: TGTGCCAGCAGCAGCCTTACAGGACAAGAGACCGAGTACTTC.

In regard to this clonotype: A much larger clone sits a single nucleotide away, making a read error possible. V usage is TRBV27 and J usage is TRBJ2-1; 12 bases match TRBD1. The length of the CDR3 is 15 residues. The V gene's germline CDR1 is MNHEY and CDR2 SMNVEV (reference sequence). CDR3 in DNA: TGTGCCATCAGTTTGGGACAGGGGGCCCACAATGAGCAGTTCTTC. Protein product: CAISLGQGAHNEQFF.

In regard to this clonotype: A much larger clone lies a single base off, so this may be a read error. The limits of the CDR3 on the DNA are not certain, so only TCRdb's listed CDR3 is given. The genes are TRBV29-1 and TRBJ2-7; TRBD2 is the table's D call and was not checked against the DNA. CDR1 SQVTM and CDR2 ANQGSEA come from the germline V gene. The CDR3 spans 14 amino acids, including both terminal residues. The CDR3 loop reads CSVEVAGGAYEQCF.

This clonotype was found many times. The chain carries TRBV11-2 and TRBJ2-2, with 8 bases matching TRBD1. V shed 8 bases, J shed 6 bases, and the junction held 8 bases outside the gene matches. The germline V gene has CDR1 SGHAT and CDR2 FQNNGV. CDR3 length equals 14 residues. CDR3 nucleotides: TGTGCCAGCGGACAGGGCGGAGCGTCCGGGGAGCTGTTTTTT. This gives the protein CASGQGGASGELFF.

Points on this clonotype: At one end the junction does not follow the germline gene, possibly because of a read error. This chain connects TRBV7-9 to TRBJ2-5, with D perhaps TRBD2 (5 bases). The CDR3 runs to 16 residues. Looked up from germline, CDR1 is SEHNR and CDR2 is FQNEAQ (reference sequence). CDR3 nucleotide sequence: TGTGCCAGCAACCTTCTCCCCCCTAGCCAGCAAGAGCCCCAGTACTTC. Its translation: CASNLLPPSQQEPQYF.

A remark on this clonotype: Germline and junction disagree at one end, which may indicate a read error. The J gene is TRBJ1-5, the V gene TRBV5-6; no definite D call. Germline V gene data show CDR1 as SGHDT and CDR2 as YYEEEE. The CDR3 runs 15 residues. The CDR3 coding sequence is TGTGCCAGCAGCTTGCTAGGGAGGAGCAATCAGCCCCTGCATTTT. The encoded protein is CASSLLGRSNQPLHF.

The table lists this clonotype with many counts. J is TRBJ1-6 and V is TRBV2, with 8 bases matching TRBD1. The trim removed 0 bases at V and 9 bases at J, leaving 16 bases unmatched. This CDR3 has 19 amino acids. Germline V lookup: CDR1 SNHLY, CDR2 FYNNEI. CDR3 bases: TGTGCCAGCAGTGAAGCGCTTTTTGTGGGGTACCAGGGGGCTTCACCCCTCCACTTT. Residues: CASSEALFVGYQGASPLHF.

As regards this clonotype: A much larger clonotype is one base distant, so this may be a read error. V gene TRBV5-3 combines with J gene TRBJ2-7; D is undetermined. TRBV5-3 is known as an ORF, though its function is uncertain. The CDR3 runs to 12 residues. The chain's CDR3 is CASSSESFEQYF. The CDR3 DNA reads TGTGCCAGCAGCTCGGAAAGCTTTGAGCAGTACTTC.